The 32 T cell receptor beta chains below come from one sample, sequenced in a study of cytomegalovirus exposure and HLA in healthy donors. PCR amplification relied on 60 Vbeta primers (plus 13 Jbeta primers). Some clones are missing from TCRdb's copy, which holds only in-frame ones; the method was immunoSEQ multiplex PCR. Of over 150,000 clones detected, around 80% appear once; the ten largest clones hold around 7.3%. Sequencing was performed on PBMCs. All receptors derive from a man aged 25 to 45 in good health and CMV-seropositive.

The genes are TRBV27 and TRBJ2-3; TRBD2 aligns across 8 bases. The V gene's germline CDR1 is MNHEY and CDR2 SMNVEV (reference sequence). The length of the CDR3 is 14 residues. With V trimmed by 9 bases and J by 2 bases, 7 bases remained unmatched. The DNA for the CDR3 is TGTGCCAGTAAAAGCGGGAGATACACAGATACGCAGTATTTT. Protein: CASKSGRYTDTQYF.

This clone was picked up a small number of times. The rearrangement joins TRBV27 to TRBJ2-7; the match to TRBD2 covers 13 bases. CDR1 is MNHEY and CDR2 is SMNVEV in the germline V gene (reference sequence). V was clipped by 6 bases and J by 5 bases; unmatched bases: 1. The CDR3 covers 13 residues. The CDR3 sequence is CASRGLAGDEQYF. In DNA form, the CDR3 reads TGTGCCAGCAGAGGACTAGCGGGAGACGAGCAGTACTTC.

This clone came up once. This CDR3 is CSVGTRGRGQGEQYF. The CDR3, as DNA: TGCAGCGTCGGTACAAGGGGGCGCGGCCAGGGGGAGCAGTACTTC. The chain is built from TRBV29-1 and TRBJ2-7, with TRBD1 matching 7 bases. The trim removed 6 bases at V and 7 bases at J, leaving 18 bases unmatched. The germline V gene has CDR1 SQVTM and CDR2 ANQGSEA. CDR3 length equals 15 residues.

This chain uses TRBV7-8 with TRBJ2-1; 15 bases line up with TRBD2. Looked up from germline, CDR1 is SGHVS and CDR2 is FQNEAQ. This CDR3 region has 18 residues. V was pared by 3 bases and J by 4 bases, with 7 bases of the junction left unmatched. The CDR3 DNA is TGTGCCAGCAGCTTTGGACTAGCGGGGGGGAAATATTACAATGAGCAGTTCTTC. Protein: CASSFGLAGGKYYNEQFF.

The V call is TRBV7-2, the J call TRBJ1-5, with 7 bases aligning to TRBD1. Germline CDR1 and CDR2: SGHTA and FQGNSA. CDR3 size: 14 residues. The junction had 6 bases not matched to a gene; V was cut back by 6 bases and J by 4 bases. CDR3 in amino acids: CASSPGQENQPQHF. CDR3 DNA: TGTGCCAGCAGTCCTGGACAGGAGAATCAGCCCCAGCATTTT.

This chain connects TRBV18 to TRBJ1-1; D unresolved. This CDR3 spans 14 amino acids. V was cut by 6 bases and J by 4 bases, with 15 bases left in between. From germline, CDR1 is KGHSH and CDR2 LQKENI. CDR3 protein: CASSPRSAGTEAFF. DNA for the CDR3: TGTGCCAGCTCTCCCAGGTCGGCAGGCACTGAAGCTTTCTTT.

The chain links TRBV6-5 to TRBJ2-3; perhaps TRBD1 as D (6 bases). This CDR3 region has 16 residues. With 0 bases removed from V and 3 bases from J, the gap between germline ends came to 13 bases. Per the germline V gene, CDR1 is MNHEY and CDR2 is SVGAGI. The CDR3 bases are TGTGCCAGCAGTTACTCATCAGGGGAAGGGACAGATACGCAGTATTTT. It yields the protein CASSYSSGEGTDTQYF.

Comments on this clone: The sample carries other DNA sequences with the same CDR3. The J gene is TRBJ1-2, the V gene TRBV28; tentative D call: TRBD1 (5 bases). The germline V gene has CDR1 MDHEN and CDR2 SYDVKM. CDR3 size: 16 residues. V lost 4 bases to trimming and J lost 4 bases, with 19 bases between them. The CDR3 sequence: CASSSSGLPGAYGYTF. For the CDR3, the DNA is TGTGCCAGCAGTTCGTCGGGACTCCCTGGCGCCTATGGCTACACCTTC.

The chain is built from TRBV2 and TRBJ1-2, with TRBD1 as a possible D gene (6 bases). The CDR3 is 15 amino acids. The V and J ends lost 6 bases and 8 bases respectively, with 22 bases between them. Germline V gene sequence: CDR1 SNHLY, CDR2 FYNNEI. In DNA form, the CDR3 reads TGTGCCAGCAGGAGCCGGGACACAACCTTGGAGGGCTACACCTTC. Translation gives CASRSRDTTLEGYTF. Looking up the rest from reference TRBV2 and TRBJ1-2 gives the full variable domain: EPEVTQTPSHQVTQMGQEVILRCVPISNHLYFYWYRQILGQKVEFLVSFYNNEISEKSEIFDDQFSVERPDGSNFTLKIRSTKLEDSAMYFCASRSRDTTLEGYTFGSGTRLTVV.

There are a few counts of this clone. This chain joins TRBV7-3 and TRBJ2-3; 9 bases agree with TRBD2. Germline CDR1 and CDR2: SGHTA and FQGTGA. V lost 0 bases and J lost 13; bases outside the gene matches: 5. The CDR3 is 13 residues long. CDR3 nucleotides: TGTGCCAGCAGCTTAACTGGCGGGAGGGCCAAGTATTTT. This codes for CASSLTGGRAKYF. The whole variable domain, filled in from reference TRBV7-3 and TRBJ2-3, reads GAGVSQTPSNKVTEKGKYVELRCDPISGHTALYWYRQSLGQGPEFLIYFQGTGAADDSGLPNDRFFAVRPEGSVSTLKIQRTERGDSAVYLCASSLTGGRAKYFGPGTRLTVL.

The CDR3, as DNA: TGTGCCAGCAGCAAGGGACAGGGATCCCACGAGCAGTACTTC. Translating gives CASSKGQGSHEQYF. The V gene is TRBV7-9, the J gene TRBJ2-7; 9 bases are shared with TRBD1. From germline, CDR1 is SEHNR and CDR2 FQNEAQ (reference sequence). With V trimmed by 5 bases and J by 5 bases, 7 bases remained unmatched. The CDR3 extends over 14 amino acids.

This clone was seen only a few times. J is TRBJ2-1 and V is TRBV7-7; the D gene is possibly TRBD1 (5 bases). Trimming pared 5 bases from V and 4 bases from J, leaving 12 bases between. This CDR3 has 14 residues. Germline loops: CDR1 SSHAT, CDR2 FNYEAQ (reference sequence). Written as DNA, the CDR3 is TGTGCCAGCAGCCCGAGCAGGGTTTACAATGAGCAGTTCTTC. Amino acid sequence: CASSPSRVYNEQFF.

The chain combines TRBV5-1 with TRBJ2-7; TRBD1 matches at 11 bases. Looked up from germline, CDR1 is SGHRS and CDR2 is YFSETQ. There are 16 residues in the CDR3. Unmatched junction bases numbered 12, after V lost 4 bases and J lost 6 bases. CDR3 bases: TGCGCCAGCAGCCCCGCCCTCCGGGACAGGGGGTTCGAGCAGTACTTC. Translated, it gives CASSPALRDRGFEQYF.

V is TRBV29-1 and J is TRBJ2-3; possibly TRBD2 for D (6 bases). Germline V gene sequence: CDR1 SQVTM, CDR2 ANQGSEA. The CDR3 spans 12 residues. Between the trimmed V and J ends, which lost 1 base and 7 bases, there was a span of 9 bases. CDR3 in DNA: TGCAGCGTTGAAGGGGCGGGGTATACGCAGTATTTT. It translates to CSVEGAGYTQYF.

V gene TRBV15 combines with J gene TRBJ2-3; TRBD1 aligns across 7 bases. The V segment lost 3 bases and the J segment 6 bases; nucleotides outside the gene matches: 15. Germline V gives CDR1 LNHNV, CDR2 YYDKDF (reference sequence). This CDR3 is 17 amino acids long. CDR3 protein: CATSSHRGTLVGDTQYF. In nucleotides, the CDR3 is TGTGCCACCAGCAGTCACAGGGGAACCTTAGTAGGGGATACGCAGTATTTT.

The rearrangement joins TRBV5-1 to TRBJ1-1; TRBD1 matches 8 bases. In germline, CDR1 is SGHRS, CDR2 YFSETQ. J lost 4 bases, V lost 0 bases, and 5 bases had no gene match. This CDR3 is built from 15 residues. The CDR3 is CASSLAVTGATEAFF. Here the CDR3 DNA reads TGCGCCAGCAGCTTGGCGGTGACAGGGGCCACTGAAGCTTTCTTT.

The chain is built from TRBV7-3 and TRBJ2-7; 12 bases align to TRBD1. V was pared by 4 bases and J by 5 bases, with 6 bases of the junction left unmatched. The CDR3 has 15 residues. Germline values: CDR1 SGHTA, CDR2 FQGTGA. Here the CDR3 DNA reads TGTGCCAGCAGCTCCTACGGGACAGGGGGCGACGAGCAGTACTTC. Encoded protein: CASSSYGTGGDEQYF.

The chain links TRBV27 to TRBJ2-4; tentative D call: TRBD2 (5 bases). From germline, CDR1 is MNHEY and CDR2 SMNVEV (reference sequence). V was shortened by 5 bases and J by 0 bases, with 14 bases between the two germline ends. The CDR3 covers 16 residues. CDR3 nucleotide sequence: TGTGCCAGCAGTCCCCAGCGGCGGCTAGCCAAAAACATTCAGTACTTC. This gives the protein CASSPQRRLAKNIQYF.

The V gene is TRBV4-2, the J gene TRBJ2-5, with 7 bases that match TRBD1. The J call is in doubt because the DNA end fits TRBJ2-7 better. There are 17 residues in the CDR3. CDR1 LGHNA and CDR2 YNFKEQ come from the germline V gene. CDR3 coding DNA: TGTGCCAGCAGCCATGTTCCGGGACAGACGTCTACCTACGAGCAGTACTTC. Translated: CASSHVPGQTSTYEQYF.

The rearrangement links TRBV12-5 to TRBJ1-2; 9 nucleotides align to TRBD1. The CDR3 is made up of 16 amino acids. The germline gives CDR1 LGHNT, CDR2 FRNRAP. Trimming took 0 bases from V and 4 from J; bases not matched to a gene: 6. CDR3 residues: CASGLVRGTGPYGYTF. CDR3 DNA sequence: TGTGCTAGTGGTTTGGTACGCGGGACAGGGCCCTATGGCTACACCTTC.

The J gene is TRBJ2-5, the V gene TRBV6-5; a possible D gene is TRBD1 (6 bases). The germline CDR1 and CDR2 sequences are MNHEY and SVGAGI. The CDR3 consists of 14 residues. V lost 6 bases and J 11 bases, leaving 22 bases between the germline ends. CDR3 in DNA: TGTGCCAGCAGCTCCAGGGGTCCCCTCTGGGAGCAGTACTTC. It specifies CASSSRGPLWEQYF.

This clone was seen more than once but under ten times. J is TRBJ2-2 and V is TRBV5-1; 9 bases map to TRBD2. CDR1 is SGHRS and CDR2 is YFSETQ in the germline V gene. CDR3 length: 15 residues. The V and J ends lost 0 bases and 7 bases, in that order; junction bases with no gene match: 4. Here the CDR3 DNA reads TGCGCCAGCAGCTTGGGGACTAGCGCGAGCGGGGAGCTGTTTTTT. Protein: CASSLGTSASGELFF.

Only one count was recorded for this clone. The CDR3 DNA sequence: TGCGCCAGCAGCTGGACTAGCGGGGGCCGAGGGGATACGCAGTATTTT. Translated, it gives CASSWTSGGRGDTQYF. The chain carries TRBV10-2 and TRBJ2-3, with TRBD2 matching over 13 bases. Germline CDR1 reads WSHSY; CDR2 reads SAAADI. The CDR3 length is 16 residues. The junction had 9 bases not matched to a gene; V was cut back by 6 bases and J by 6 bases.

The chain uses TRBV9 and TRBJ2-2; 10 nucleotides agree with TRBD1. This CDR3 is built from 17 residues. CDR1 and CDR2 from the germline V gene are SGDLS and YYNGEE. V dropped 4 bases and J dropped 3; count of bases not matched to a gene: 9. Here the CDR3 reads CASSPEWGTGDTGELFF. The CDR3 region has the DNA TGTGCCAGCAGCCCAGAATGGGGGACAGGGGACACCGGGGAGCTGTTTTTT.

This clone came up once. J is TRBJ1-1 and V is TRBV7-8; 12 positions agree with TRBD1. The V and J ends lost 5 bases and 6 bases, in that order; junction bases with no gene match: 7. The V gene's germline CDR1 is SGHVS and CDR2 FQNEAQ. The CDR3 loop spans 15 amino acids. Written as DNA, the CDR3 is TGTGCCAGCAGCAACTCCGGGACAGGGGGCGCTGAAGCTTTCTTT. Residues: CASSNSGTGGAEAFF.

The CDR3 reads CASRRGLAGGNEQFF. The CDR3 region has the DNA TGTGCCAGCAGACGCGGACTAGCGGGAGGCAATGAGCAGTTCTTC. This chain links TRBV27 with TRBJ2-1; 14 positions agree with TRBD2. Germline trimming cut 6 bases from V and 6 bases from J; bases unmatched to any gene: 4. The CDR3 covers 15 residues. Per the germline V gene, CDR1 is MNHEY and CDR2 is SMNVEV (reference sequence).

This chain links TRBV11-3 with TRBJ2-2; no firm D call. This CDR3 is 12 amino acids long. The V end was cut by 3 bases, the J end by 7 bases, with 6 bases between. From germline, CDR1 is SGHNT and CDR2 YENEEA. The CDR3 coding sequence is TGTGCCAGCAGCTTCCCTAACGGGGAGCTGTTTTTT. The encoded protein is CASSFPNGELFF.

The rearrangement joins TRBV19 to TRBJ2-7, with D possibly matching TRBD1 (5 bases). V lost 2 bases and J 3 bases, leaving 8 bases between the germline ends. Germline loops: CDR1 LNHDA, CDR2 SQIVND (reference sequence). This CDR3 has 13 residues. The DNA for the CDR3 is TGTGCCAGTAGTATATTCAGGGTCTACGAGCAGTACTTC. It is translated as CASSIFRVYEQYF.

The chain employs TRBV10-3 and TRBJ2-5, with 7 bases identical to TRBD2. CDR1 and CDR2 (germline): ENHRY, SYGVKD. The CDR3 runs 17 residues. V gave up 0 bases and J gave up 2 bases; unmatched junction bases: 9. The CDR3 nucleotides are TGTGCCATCAGTGAGTCTCAAGTGACTAGCAGACAAGAGACCCAGTACTTC. Protein: CAISESQVTSRQETQYF.

The genes are TRBV5-1 and TRBJ2-7; D is perhaps TRBD2 (5 bases). There are 17 residues in the CDR3. Germline lookup yields CDR1 SGHRS and CDR2 YFSETQ. Trimming cost V 0 bases and J 1 base, with 17 bases left between them. CDR3: CASSLEVSGSTSYEQYF. CDR3 coding DNA: TGCGCCAGCAGCTTGGAGGTATCGGGGAGTACGTCCTACGAGCAGTACTTC.

This clone came up a few times. V and J are TRBV5-5 and TRBJ2-5, with TRBD2 matching 10 bases. V shed 1 base, J shed 2 bases, and the junction held 5 bases outside the gene matches. This CDR3 has 16 amino acids. Germline V lookup: CDR1 SGHKS, CDR2 YYEKEE (reference sequence). CDR3 in amino acids: CASSLLLAGGQETQYF. Written as DNA, the CDR3 is TGTGCCAGCAGCTTGTTGTTAGCGGGGGGTCAAGAGACCCAGTACTTC.

This chain links TRBV6-5 with TRBJ1-2; 8 positions agree with TRBD1. Germline CDR1 is MNHEY and CDR2 is SVGAGI. There are 15 residues in the CDR3. Germline trimming cut 7 bases from V and 2 bases from J; bases unmatched to any gene: 9. CDR3 in DNA: TGTGCCAGCACCGCGCAGGGGGCGTCGAACTATGGCTACACCTTC. This sequence encodes CASTAQGASNYGYTF.